Listed below are T cell receptor beta chains from one sample, sequenced in a study of blood T cell repertoires in COVID-19. The table came from immunoSEQ multiplex PCR; TCRdb's copy has only in-frame clones and leaves some out. The sample consists of 190,000 or so clones, about 90% of them appearing once. The sequenced material came from peripheral blood. These receptors were obtained from a man aged 40-50 years with active or convalescent COVID-19. Both conserved end residues are part of each CDR3. Fields, in order: D gene, clone size, V gene, J gene, CDR3 DNA, CDR3 protein. The D gene is left open where the match is weak. Some rows have no size entry. The others give once, few or many, or a class for an expanded clone.

TRBD1	NA	TRBV6-5	TRBJ1-4	TGTGCCACTACGACAGGGAGGCGCGAAAAACTGTTTTTT	CATTTGRREKLFF
NA	NA	TRBV24-1	TRBJ2-3	TGTGCCACCAGTGATCCGTTAACAGATACGCAGTATTTT	CATSDPLTDTQYF
TRBD1	NA	TRBV27	TRBJ1-2	TGTGCCAGCAGACGAAACCCACAGGGGGCGGGTGGCTACACCTTC	CASRRNPQGAGGYTF
TRBD1	NA	TRBV2	TRBJ1-5	TGTGCCAGCACCCGGGACAGAAGTGTGGCTACAAATCAGCCCCAGCATTTT	CASTRDRSVATNQPQHF
TRBD1	NA	TRBV7-8	TRBJ1-2	TGTGCCAGCAGCCTCTCGGACAGGCCCTTGACCTTC	CASSLSDRPLTF
NA	NA	TRBV6-1	TRBJ2-7	TGTGCCAGCAGTGAAGCTAGCGGACGAACAACAGTATACTTC	CASSEASGRTTVYF
TRBD1	NA	TRBV2	TRBJ1-5	TGTGCCAGCAGTACGAGGGACAGGCTTATCGTTCAGCCCCAGCATTTT	CASSTRDRLIVQPQHF
NA	NA	TRBV2	TRBJ1-5	TGTGCCAGCAGTGAGACAGGACGCTATCAGCCCCAGCATTTT	CASSETGRYQPQHF
TRBD2	NA	TRBV5-1	TRBJ2-3	TGCGCCAGCAGCCAGCGGGACCGCAAGGATACGCAGTATTTT	CASSQRDRKDTQYF
NA	NA	TRBV27	TRBJ2-7	TGTGCCAGCAGTTTGGGCGGGGGCATTTACGAGCAGTACTTC	CASSLGGGIYEQYF
TRBD2	NA	TRBV7-3	TRBJ2-1	TGTGCCAGCAGCTTATCCGTAGCGGGCAATGAGCAGTTCTTC	CASSLSVAGNEQFF
TRBD1	NA	TRBV5-1	TRBJ1-1	TGCGCCAGCAGCCGGACAGGGCCCGGCTGGAACACTGAAGCTTTCTTT	CASSRTGPGWNTEAFF
NA	NA	TRBV10-3	TRBJ1-3	TGTGCCATCAGTGATAGCAGGGCCTCTGGAAACACCATATATTTT	CAISDSRASGNTIYF
NA	NA	TRBV27	TRBJ2-6	TGTGCCAGCAGTTTATTCTCCGGTTACTCTGGGGCCAACGTCCTGACTTTC	CASSLFSGYSGANVLTF
NA	NA	TRBV7-3	TRBJ2-2	TGTGCCAGCAGCTTAGGATATGGCAGGGAAGGGACCGGGGAGCTGTTTTTT	CASSLGYGREGTGELFF
NA	NA	TRBV11-3	TRBJ1-1	TGTGCCAGCAGCCTACAGGAAAACACTGAAGCTTTCTTT	CASSLQENTEAFF
TRBD1	few	TRBV7-8	TRBJ1-5	TGTGCCAGCAGCTTAGGACGGCAGGGGGCAAATCTACGCGATCAGCCCCAGCATTTT	CASSLGRQGANLRDQPQHF
NA	NA	TRBV3-1/TRBV3-2	TRBJ2-2	TGTGCCAGCAGCCAAGACCCTACCGCGAACACCGGGGAGCTGTTTTTT	CASSQDPTANTGELFF
TRBD1	NA	TRBV5-4	TRBJ2-6	TGTGCCGCGGGGCAGGGGGCCTTCTCTGGGGCCAACGTCCTGACTTTC	CAAGQGAFSGANVLTF
NA	once	TRBV7-2	TRBJ1-4	TGTGCCAGCAGCTTAAGGGGTCCCCTATTGGAGGAAAAACTGTTTTTT	CASSLRGPLLEEKLFF
NA	NA	TRBV18	TRBJ1-4	TGTGCCAGCTCACCACGGGGAGTAAGGGAAAAACTGTTTTTT	CASSPRGVREKLFF
NA	NA	TRBV5-1	TRBJ1-1	TGCGCCAGCAGCTTGCAGGGGAGGGAAAGTGAAGCTTTCTTT	CASSLQGRESEAFF
NA	NA	TRBV5-1	TRBJ2-3	TGCGCCAGCAGCCCGACTGGGGGCCCAGGAGATACGCAGTATTTT	CASSPTGGPGDTQYF
NA	NA	TRBV28	TRBJ1-2	TGTGCCAGCAGTCTCCTTCTAGAGTCAGCTAACTATGGCTACACCTTC	CASSLLLESANYGYTF
TRBD1	NA	TRBV5-1	TRBJ2-7	TGCGCCACCACCCCGGGACAGGGGACCTACGAGCAGTACTTC	CATTPGQGTYEQYF
TRBD1	NA	TRBV2	TRBJ1-4	TGTGCCAGCAGTCGGGACAGGCGGTTTAATGAAAAACTGTTTTTT	CASSRDRRFNEKLFF
TRBD1	NA	TRBV27	TRBJ1-2	TGTGCCAGTTCGACAGGGCGACATGGCTACACCTTC	CASSTGRHGYTF
TRBD2	NA	TRBV6-2/TRBV6-3	TRBJ2-1	TGTGCCAGCAGTTCCCTAGCGGGGTTCGACAATGAGCAGTTCTTC	CASSSLAGFDNEQFF
TRBD1	NA	TRBV30	TRBJ2-2	TGTGCCTGGAGTGTAATGGCCTGGACAGGGGTGGGCGGGGAGCTGTTTTTT	CAWSVMAWTGVGGELFF
NA	NA	TRBV24-1	TRBJ2-7	TGTGCCGGGACTGACAGGGTATTGAGCGAGCAGTACTTC	CAGTDRVLSEQYF
TRBD2	NA	TRBV30	TRBJ2-1	TGTGCCTGGAGTGTACCGGACCGACGGGGGGTTGAGCAGTTCTTC	CAWSVPDRRGVEQFF
TRBD1	NA	TRBV6-5	TRBJ1-1	TGTGCCAGCAGTCGGGACAGGGGGAGAACTGAAGCTTTCTTT	CASSRDRGRTEAFF
NA	NA	TRBV6-2/TRBV6-3	TRBJ2-1	TGTGCCAGCAGTTACAAGGCGGGTACTAGCTCAAATGAGCAGTTCTTC	CASSYKAGTSSNEQFF
NA	NA	TRBV19	TRBJ1-1	TGTGCCAGTAGTATAATGGATCCAGGGCTATCGGTGAACACTGAAGCTTTCTTT	CASSIMDPGLSVNTEAFF
NA	once	TRBV5-4	TRBJ2-2	TGTGCCAGCAGCACCAGGGGGGTGAACACCGGGGAGCTGTTTTTT	CASSTRGVNTGELFF
NA	NA	TRBV3-1/TRBV3-2	TRBJ1-1	TGTGCCAGCAGCCAAGTAAGGGGGTTGGTCACTGAAGCTTTCTTT	CASSQVRGLVTEAFF
NA	NA	TRBV7-9	TRBJ2-1	TGTGCCAGCAGCCCGGCCAGGGATGAGCAGTTCTTC	CASSPARDEQFF
TRBD1	few	TRBV18	TRBJ2-2	TGTGCCAGCTCACCACAAAGACAGGGCACCGGGGAGCTGTTTTTT	CASSPQRQGTGELFF
NA	NA	TRBV27	TRBJ1-6	TGTGCCACCCGAGACAGCACCTATAATTCACCCCTCCACTTT	CATRDSTYNSPLHF
NA	NA	TRBV5-6	TRBJ1-2	TGTGCCAGCAGCTTGGAGGGGGGGCCCTCTGGCTACACCTTC	CASSLEGGPSGYTF
NA	few	TRBV7-9	TRBJ1-2	TGTGCCAGCAGCTCCGCGGGGGCAGGCGGATACTATGGCTACACCTTC	CASSSAGAGGYYGYTF
TRBD2	NA	TRBV5-8	TRBJ2-2	TGTGCCAGCAGCTTGTCCACTAGCGGGGCGAACACCGGGGAGCTGTTTTTT	CASSLSTSGANTGELFF
NA	NA	TRBV12-3/TRBV12-4	TRBJ1-1	TGTGCCAGCAGTTTAGGCGAAAACACTGAAGCTTTCTTT	CASSLGENTEAFF
TRBD1	NA	TRBV4-1	TRBJ1-2	TGCGCCAGCAGCCAAGAAGAGACAGGGTATGGCTACACCTTC	CASSQEETGYGYTF
TRBD1	NA	TRBV29-1	TRBJ1-2	TGCAGCGTGAGGACAGGGGACTATGGCTACACCTTC	CSVRTGDYGYTF
TRBD2	NA	TRBV19	TRBJ2-2	TGTGCCAGTAGTATCGTTCGCGGGGGGGCCGGGGAGCTGTTTTTT	CASSIVRGGAGELFF
TRBD1	NA	TRBV12-3/TRBV12-4	TRBJ2-7	TGTGCCAGCAGTACAGGGGTCCTGGAGCAGTACTTC	CASSTGVLEQYF
NA	once	TRBV5-1	TRBJ2-2	TGCGCCAGCAGCTTGGATGGGGGCGCGCCCGGGGAGCTGTTTTTT	CASSLDGGAPGELFF
NA	NA	TRBV30	TRBJ1-5	TGTGCCTGGAGTGTGCAGGGCGCCCAGCCCCAGCATTTT	CAWSVQGAQPQHF
TRBD1	NA	TRBV7-9	TRBJ1-1	TGTGCCAGCAGCTTATTGGGACAGGGTGAGTCTTTCTTT	CASSLLGQGESFF
NA	NA	TRBV19	TRBJ1-1	TGTGCCAGTAGTACTCCCCCAGGGCAAACTGAAGCTTTCTTT	CASSTPPGQTEAFF
TRBD1	NA	TRBV3-1/TRBV3-2	TRBJ1-6	TGTGCCAGCAGCTCGAGGACAGGGGAGAATTCACCCCTCCACTTT	CASSSRTGENSPLHF
TRBD2	NA	TRBV6-2/TRBV6-3	TRBJ2-3	TGTGCCAGCAGTTTTCTGGCTAGCGGGGCGATACCTAGCACAGATACGCAGTATTTT	CASSFLASGAIPSTDTQYF
NA	NA	TRBV5-4	TRBJ2-2	TGTGCCAGCAGCTTGGGACTAGCCGGGGAGCTGTTTTTT	CASSLGLAGELFF